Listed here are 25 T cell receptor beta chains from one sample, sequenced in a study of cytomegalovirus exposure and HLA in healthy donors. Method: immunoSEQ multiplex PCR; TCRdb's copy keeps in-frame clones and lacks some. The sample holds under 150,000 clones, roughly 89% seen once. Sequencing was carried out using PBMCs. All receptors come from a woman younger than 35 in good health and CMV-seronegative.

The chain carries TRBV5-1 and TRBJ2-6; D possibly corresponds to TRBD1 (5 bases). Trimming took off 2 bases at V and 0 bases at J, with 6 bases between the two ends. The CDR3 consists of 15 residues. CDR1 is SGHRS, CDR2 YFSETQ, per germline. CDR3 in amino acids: CASSLRGSGANVLTF. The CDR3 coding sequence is TGCGCCAGCAGCTTAAGGGGCTCTGGGGCCAACGTCCTGACTTTC.

This CDR3 reads CASSLGRADNEQFF. The CDR3 coding sequence is TGTGCCAGCAGCTTGGGGAGAGCTGACAATGAGCAGTTCTTC. This chain uses TRBV5-6 with TRBJ2-1, with D uncertain. Trimming stripped 0 bases from V and 5 bases from J, with 9 bases between. The CDR3 sequence is 14 residues long. The germline V gene encodes CDR1 SGHDT and CDR2 YYEEEE.

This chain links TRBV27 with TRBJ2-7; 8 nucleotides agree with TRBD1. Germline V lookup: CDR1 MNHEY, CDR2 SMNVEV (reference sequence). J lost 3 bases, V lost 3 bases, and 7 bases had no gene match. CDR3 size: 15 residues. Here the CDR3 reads CASSLSGQGNYEQYF. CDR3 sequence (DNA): TGTGCCAGCAGTTTGTCAGGACAGGGAAACTACGAGCAGTACTTC.

The CDR3: CASRVGDRGHSPLHF. CDR3 bases: TGTGCCAGCAGGGTCGGCGACAGGGGGCATTCACCCCTCCACTTT. This sequence joins TRBV13 and TRBJ1-6, with 10 bases fitting TRBD1. CDR3 size: 15 residues. Germline V CDR1 and CDR2: PRHDT, FYEKMQ (reference sequence). J was trimmed by 8 bases and V by 6 bases; bases with no gene match: 7.

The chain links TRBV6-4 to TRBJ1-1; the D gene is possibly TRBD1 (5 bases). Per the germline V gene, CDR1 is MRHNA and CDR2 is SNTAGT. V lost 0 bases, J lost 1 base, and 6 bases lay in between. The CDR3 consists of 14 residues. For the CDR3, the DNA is TGTGCCAGCAGTGACTCGGACAAGAACACTGAAGCTTTCTTT. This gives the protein CASSDSDKNTEAFF.

CDR3 in amino acids: CASSLAGSSYEQYF. The CDR3 DNA reads TGTGCCAGCAGCTTAGCGGGGAGCTCCTACGAGCAGTACTTC. The chain recombines TRBV7-9 with TRBJ2-7, with D possibly being TRBD2 (5 bases). Trimming took off 0 bases at V and 0 bases at J, with 6 bases between the two ends. This CDR3 comprises 14 residues. Germline V gene lookup returns CDR1 SEHNR and CDR2 FQNEAQ (reference sequence).

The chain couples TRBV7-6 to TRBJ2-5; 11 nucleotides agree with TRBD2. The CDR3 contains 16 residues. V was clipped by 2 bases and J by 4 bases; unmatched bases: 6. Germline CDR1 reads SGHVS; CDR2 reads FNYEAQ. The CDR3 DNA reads TGTGCCAGCAGCTTAATAGCGGGGGGGATCGGAGAGACCCAGTACTTC. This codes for CASSLIAGGIGETQYF.

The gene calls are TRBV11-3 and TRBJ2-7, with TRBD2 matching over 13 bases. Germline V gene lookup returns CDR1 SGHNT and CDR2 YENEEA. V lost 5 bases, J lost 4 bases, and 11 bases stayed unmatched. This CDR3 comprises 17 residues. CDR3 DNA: TGTGCCAGCAGCGCGGGGACTAGCGGGACGGGAGGGTACGAGCAGTACTTC. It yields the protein CASSAGTSGTGGYEQYF.

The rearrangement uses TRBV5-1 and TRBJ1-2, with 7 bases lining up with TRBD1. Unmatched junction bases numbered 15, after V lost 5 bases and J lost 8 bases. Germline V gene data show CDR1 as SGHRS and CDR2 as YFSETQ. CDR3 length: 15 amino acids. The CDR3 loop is CASRHRDSPREGYTF. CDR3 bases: TGCGCCAGCAGACACAGGGACAGCCCAAGGGAGGGCTACACCTTC.

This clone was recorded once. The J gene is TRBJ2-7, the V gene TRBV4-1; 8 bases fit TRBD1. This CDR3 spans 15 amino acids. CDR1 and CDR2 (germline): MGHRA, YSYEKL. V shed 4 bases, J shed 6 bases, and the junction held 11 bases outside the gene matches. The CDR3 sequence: CASSLVHGTGFEQYF. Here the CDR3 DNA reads TGCGCCAGCAGCCTTGTCCACGGGACAGGTTTCGAGCAGTACTTC.

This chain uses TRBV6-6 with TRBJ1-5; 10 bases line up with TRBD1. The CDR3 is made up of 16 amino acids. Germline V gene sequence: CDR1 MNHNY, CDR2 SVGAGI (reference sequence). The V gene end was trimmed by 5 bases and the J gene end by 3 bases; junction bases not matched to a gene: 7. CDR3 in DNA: TGTGCCAGCAGTGCCCCAGGACAGGGGGTCAATCAGCCCCAGCATTTT. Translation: CASSAPGQGVNQPQHF.

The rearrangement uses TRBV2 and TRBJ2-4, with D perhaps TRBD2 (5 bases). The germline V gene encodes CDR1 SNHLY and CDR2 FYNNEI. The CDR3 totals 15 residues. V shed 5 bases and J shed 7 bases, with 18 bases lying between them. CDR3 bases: TGTGCCAGCAGTCTACCCAGGTCTAGCAGCAACATTCAGTACTTC. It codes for CASSLPRSSSNIQYF.

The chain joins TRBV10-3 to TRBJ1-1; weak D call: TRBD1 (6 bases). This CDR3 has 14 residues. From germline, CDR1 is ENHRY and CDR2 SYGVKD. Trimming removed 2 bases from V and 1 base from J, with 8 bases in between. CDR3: CAISEVGANTEAFF. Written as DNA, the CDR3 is TGTGCCATCAGTGAGGTGGGGGCGAACACTGAAGCTTTCTTT.

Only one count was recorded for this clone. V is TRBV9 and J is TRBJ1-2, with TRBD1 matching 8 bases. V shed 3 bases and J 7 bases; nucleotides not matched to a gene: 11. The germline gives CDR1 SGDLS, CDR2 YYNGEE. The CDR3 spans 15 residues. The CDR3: CASSGQDRAYSGYTF. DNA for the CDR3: TGTGCCAGCAGCGGACAGGACAGGGCGTACAGTGGCTACACCTTC.

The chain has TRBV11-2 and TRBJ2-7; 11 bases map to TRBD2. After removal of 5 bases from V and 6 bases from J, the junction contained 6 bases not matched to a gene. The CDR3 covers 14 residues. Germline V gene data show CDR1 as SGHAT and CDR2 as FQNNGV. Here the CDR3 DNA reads TGTGCCAGCAGCGTAGCGGGGGGGCCTTTCGAGCAGTACTTC. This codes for CASSVAGGPFEQYF.

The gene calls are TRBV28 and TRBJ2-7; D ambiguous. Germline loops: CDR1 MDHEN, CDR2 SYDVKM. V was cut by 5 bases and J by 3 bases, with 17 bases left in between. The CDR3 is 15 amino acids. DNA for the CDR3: TGTGCCAGCAGTCCAACCGACCAGGCCTTCTACGAGCAGTACTTC. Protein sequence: CASSPTDQAFYEQYF.

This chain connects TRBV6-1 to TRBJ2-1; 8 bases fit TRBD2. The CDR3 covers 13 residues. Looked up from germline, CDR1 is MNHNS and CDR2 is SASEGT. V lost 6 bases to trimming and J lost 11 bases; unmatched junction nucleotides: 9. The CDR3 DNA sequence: TGTGCCAGCAGCATTGGGGAGCGGGAGAAGCAGTTCTTC. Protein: CASSIGEREKQFF.

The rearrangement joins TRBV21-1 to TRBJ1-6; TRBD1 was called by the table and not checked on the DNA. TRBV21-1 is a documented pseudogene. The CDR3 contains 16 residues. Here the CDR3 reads CASSFPGQGENSPLHF. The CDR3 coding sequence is TGTGCCAGCAGCTTTCCGGGACAGGGCGAAAATTCACCCCTCCACTTT.

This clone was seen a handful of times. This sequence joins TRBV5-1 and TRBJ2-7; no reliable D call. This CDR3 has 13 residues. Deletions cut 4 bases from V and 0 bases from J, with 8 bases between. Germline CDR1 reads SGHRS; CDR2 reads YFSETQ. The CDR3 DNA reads TGCGCCAGCAGCGACTTCTCCTCCTACGAGCAGTACTTC. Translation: CASSDFSSYEQYF.

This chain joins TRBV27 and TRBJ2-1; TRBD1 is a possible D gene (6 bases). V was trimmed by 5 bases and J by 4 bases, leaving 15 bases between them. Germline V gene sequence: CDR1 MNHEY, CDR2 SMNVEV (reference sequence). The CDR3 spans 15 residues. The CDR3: CASSVGQSGYNEQFF. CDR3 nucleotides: TGTGCCAGCAGTGTCGGACAGTCGGGGTACAATGAGCAGTTCTTC.

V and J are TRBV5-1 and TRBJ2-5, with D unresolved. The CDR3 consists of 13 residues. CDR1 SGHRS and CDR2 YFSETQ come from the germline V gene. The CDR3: CTSSNLEQETQYF. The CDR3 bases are TGCACCTCCTCCAACCTAGAGCAAGAGACCCAGTACTTC.

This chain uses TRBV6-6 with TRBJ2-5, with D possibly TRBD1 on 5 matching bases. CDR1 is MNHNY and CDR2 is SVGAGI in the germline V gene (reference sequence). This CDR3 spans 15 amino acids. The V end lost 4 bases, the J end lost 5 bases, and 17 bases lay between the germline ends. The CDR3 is CASSLRQSGGETQYF. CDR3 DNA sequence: TGTGCCAGCAGTTTAAGACAGTCCGGTGGGGAGACCCAGTACTTC.

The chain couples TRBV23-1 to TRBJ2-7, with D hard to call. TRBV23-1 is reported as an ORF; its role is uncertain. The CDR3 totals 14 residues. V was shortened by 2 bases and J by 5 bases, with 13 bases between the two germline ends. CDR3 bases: TGCGCCAGCAGTCAAATCGGTTCGTTACACGAGCAGTACTTC. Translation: CASSQIGSLHEQYF.

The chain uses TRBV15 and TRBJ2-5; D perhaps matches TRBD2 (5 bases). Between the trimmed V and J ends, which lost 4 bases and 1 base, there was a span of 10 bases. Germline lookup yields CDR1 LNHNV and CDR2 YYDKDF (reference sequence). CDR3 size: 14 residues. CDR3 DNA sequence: TGTGCCACCAGCAAAACCGGGATCCAAGAGACCCAGTACTTC. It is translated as CATSKTGIQETQYF. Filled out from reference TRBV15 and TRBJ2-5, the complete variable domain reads DAMVIQNPRYQVTQFGKPVTLSCSQTLNHNVMYWYQQKSSQAPKLLFHYYDKDFNNEADTPDNFQSRRPNTSFCFLDIRSPGLGDTAMYLCATSKTGIQETQYFGPGTRLLVL.

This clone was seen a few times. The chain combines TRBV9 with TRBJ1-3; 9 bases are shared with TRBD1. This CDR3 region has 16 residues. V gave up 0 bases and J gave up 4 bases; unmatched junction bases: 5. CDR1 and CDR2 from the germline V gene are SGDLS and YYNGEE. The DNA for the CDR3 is TGTGCCAGCAGCGTAGTAGGGACAGGGTCGGGAAACACCATATATTTT. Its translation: CASSVVGTGSGNTIYF. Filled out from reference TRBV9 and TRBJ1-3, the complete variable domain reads DSGVTQTPKHLITATGQRVTLRCSPRSGDLSVYWYQQSLDQGLQFLIQYYNGEERAKGNILERFSAQQFPDLHSELNLSSLELGDSALYFCASSVVGTGSGNTIYFGEGSWLTVV.